This T cell receptor (beta chain) was documented in a study of blood T cell repertoires in COVID-19. At the level of the study: Nucleic acid was either cDNA or gDNA, and it came from T cells, B-cell-depleted T cells, or PBMCs.

Trimming at V came to 7 bases and at J to 2 bases, leaving 18 bases not matched to a gene. The CDR3 is made up of 18 amino acids. The V gene's germline CDR1 is SNHLY and CDR2 FYNNEI. The data were produced by immunoSEQ multiplex PCR, yet TCRdb's version contains in-frame clones alone and is incomplete. The sample consists of around 220,000 clones, about 90% of them appearing once. With respect to this clone: Since a much larger clone is just one base distant, this may be a read error. Other DNA variants within this sample encode the same CDR3.

The V and J genes are TRBV2 and TRBJ2-7; 9 bases are shared with TRBD1. Sequencing used peripheral blood. This sequence originates from a man aged 18-30 years with active or convalescent COVID-19. The CDR3, as DNA: TGTGCCAGCATCAAAAGTATGGGACAGGGTATTTCCCCCTACGAGCAGTACTTC. Translation gives CASIKSMGQGISPYEQYF. Full variable domain (outside the CDR3, taken from reference TRBV2 and TRBJ2-7): EPEVTQTPSHQVTQMGQEVILRCVPISNHLYFYWYRQILGQKVEFLVSFYNNEISEKSEIFDDQFSVERPDGSNFTLKIRSTKLEDSAMYFCASIKSMGQGISPYEQYFGPGTRLTVT.